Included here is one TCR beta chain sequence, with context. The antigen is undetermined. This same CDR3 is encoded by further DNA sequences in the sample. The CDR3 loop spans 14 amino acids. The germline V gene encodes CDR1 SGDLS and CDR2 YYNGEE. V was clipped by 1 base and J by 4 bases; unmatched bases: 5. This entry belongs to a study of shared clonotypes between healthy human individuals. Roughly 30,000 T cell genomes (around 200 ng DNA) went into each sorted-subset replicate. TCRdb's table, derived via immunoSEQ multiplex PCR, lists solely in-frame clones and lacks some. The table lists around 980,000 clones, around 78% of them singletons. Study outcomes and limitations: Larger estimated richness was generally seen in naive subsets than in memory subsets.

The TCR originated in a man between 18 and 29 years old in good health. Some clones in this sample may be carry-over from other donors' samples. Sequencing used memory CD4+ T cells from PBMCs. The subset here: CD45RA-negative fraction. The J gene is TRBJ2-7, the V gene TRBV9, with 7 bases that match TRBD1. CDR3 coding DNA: TGTGCCAGCAGCGTATCCCCACAGGGGTACGAGCAGTACTTC. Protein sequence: CASSVSPQGYEQYF.